This T cell receptor (beta chain) was sequenced during a study of breast tumors, draining lymph nodes, adjacent tissues. Samples came from axillary lymph nodes draining the breast cancer. V shed 6 bases and J shed 6 bases, with 21 bases lying between them. Germline CDR1 reads DFQATT; CDR2 reads SNEGSKA (reference sequence). This CDR3 is 16 amino acids long. This clonotype was observed many times. Its antigen is still unknown. Findings and caveats of the study: Tumors had less TCR diversity than lymph nodes, more than nontumor tissue. Data fit most tumor T cells coming from lymph node, expanding in tumor.

From the multiplex PCR reads, TCRdb called clonotypes with MiXCR, one entry per CDR3 protein. The sample has more than 85,000 distinct CDR3 sequences, around 21% seen once. What was sequenced was axillary lymph node tissue. This sequence joins TRBV20-1 and TRBJ1-6; D gene unclear. The TCR comes from a female donor with breast cancer. Some clones in this sample may be carry-over from other donors' samples. The CDR3 sequence is CSAQTPGSQLNSPLHF. The CDR3 DNA is TGCAGTGCACAAACGCCCGGGTCTCAGCTTAATTCACCCCTCCACTTT.